What follows is one TCR beta chain and its context. The antigen remains unidentified. The Oncomine TCR Beta short-read assay generated sequence data from the DNA of cultured CD4+ T cells. TCRdb reprocessed the PCR reads with MiXCR, giving one entry per CDR3 protein. This sample has roughly 19,000 distinct CDR3 sequences; approximately 61% occur once, and the top ten carry 3% to 4%. Germline V CDR1 and CDR2: SGHNT, YYREEE (reference sequence). Trimming removed 0 bases at V and 0 bases at J, with 8 bases between. The CDR3 length is 15 residues. This specimen belongs to a study of vaccination and CD4 T cells after COVID-19. Study context: Cells received overlapping spike peptides from SARS-CoV-2, HCoV-NL63, HCoV-OC43 and HCoV-229E as stimulation. Each of the control cultures got a CEFX pool, an HIV-1 Nef pool, or no peptide.

Regarding treatment: roughly 10-day PBMC culture with coronavirus spike peptide pools or control peptides (ViraFEST assay). Specimen: CD4+ T cells from blood, cultured in vitro. The chain employs TRBV5-4 and TRBJ2-3; D not certain. The receptor comes from a human donor who had recovered from COVID-19. The CDR3 bases are TGTGCCAGCAGCTTGGGACCCTCTAGCACAGATACGCAGTATTTT. Encoded protein: CASSLGPSSTDTQYF.